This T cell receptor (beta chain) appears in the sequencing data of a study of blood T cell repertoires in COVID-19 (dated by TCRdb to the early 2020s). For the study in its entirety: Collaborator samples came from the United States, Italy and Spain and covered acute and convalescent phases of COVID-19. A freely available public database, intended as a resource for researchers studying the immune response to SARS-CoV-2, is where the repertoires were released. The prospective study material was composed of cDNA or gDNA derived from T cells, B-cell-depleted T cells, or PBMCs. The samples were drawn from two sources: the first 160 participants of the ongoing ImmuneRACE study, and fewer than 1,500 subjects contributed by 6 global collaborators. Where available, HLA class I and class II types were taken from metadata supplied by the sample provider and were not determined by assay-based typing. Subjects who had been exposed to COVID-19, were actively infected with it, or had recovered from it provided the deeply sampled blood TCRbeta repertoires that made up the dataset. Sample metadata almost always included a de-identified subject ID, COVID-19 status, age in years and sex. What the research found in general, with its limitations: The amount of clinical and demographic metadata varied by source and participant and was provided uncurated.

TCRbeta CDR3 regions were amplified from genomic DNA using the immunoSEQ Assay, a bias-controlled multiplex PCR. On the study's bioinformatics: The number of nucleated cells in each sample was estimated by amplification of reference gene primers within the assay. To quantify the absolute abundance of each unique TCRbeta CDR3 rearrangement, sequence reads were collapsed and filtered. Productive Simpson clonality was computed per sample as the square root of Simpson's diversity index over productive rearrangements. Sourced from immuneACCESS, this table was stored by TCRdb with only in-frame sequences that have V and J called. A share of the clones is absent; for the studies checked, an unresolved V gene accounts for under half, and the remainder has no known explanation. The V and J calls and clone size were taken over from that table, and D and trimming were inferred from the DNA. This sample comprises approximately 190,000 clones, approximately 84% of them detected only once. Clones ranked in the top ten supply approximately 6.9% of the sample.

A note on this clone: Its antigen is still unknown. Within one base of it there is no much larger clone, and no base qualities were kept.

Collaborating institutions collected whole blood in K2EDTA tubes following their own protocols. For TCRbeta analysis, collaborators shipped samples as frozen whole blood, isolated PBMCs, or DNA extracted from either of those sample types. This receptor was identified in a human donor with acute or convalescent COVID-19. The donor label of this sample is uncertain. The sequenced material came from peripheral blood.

CDR3 sequence: CASSLGGQFYGYTF. The bases are TGCGCCAGCAGCTTGGGGGGACAGTTCTATGGCTACACCTTC. The chain joins TRBV5-1 to TRBJ1-2, and 7 junctional nucleotides match TRBD1. The CDR3, from cysteine to phenylalanine, totals 14 residues. Only the CDR3 DNA stays, 42 bases, in frame from base 1. The V end gives up 0 bases and the J end 4 bases, leaving 3 bases in the junction not matched to a gene. For CDR1 and CDR2, the germline V gene lists SGHRS and YFSETQ.